This T cell receptor beta chain derives from a study of spatial heterogeneity in lung cancer (dated by TCRdb to the late 2010s). With respect to the entire study: The donors were 65 to 90 patients from the lung TRACERx cohort who had early-stage, untreated non-small cell lung cancer. Beta-chain transcripts were consistently detected in greater numbers than alpha-chain transcripts, which likely reflects a higher abundance of beta-chain transcripts. In the raw uncorrected reads, each unique combination of TCR and UMI appeared more than ten times on average. Both alpha and beta chains were TCR-sequenced in a few hundred tumor regions, approximately 68 matched nontumor lung samples and around 50 PBMC samples obtained at surgery. Follow-up PBMC samples were sequenced whenever available, with a median time to follow-up of roughly 26 months after resection. In non-small cell lung cancer, the study quantitatively compared TCR alpha and beta repertoires across several tumor regions, matched nontumor lung, and blood. Nonsynonymous mutation counts, determined by whole-exome sequencing of tumor tissue, were related to features of the TCR repertoire.

Based on the germline V gene, the CDR1 and CDR2 sequences are MNHEY and SVGEGT. The CDR3 spans 12 residues, from the cysteine through the phenylalanine. CDR3 DNA only is kept here, 36 bases in frame from base 1. V and J are truncated by 5 bases and 9 bases respectively, leaving an intervening sequence of 11 bases. The time point label, as the study defines it: blood at routine non-recurrence follow-up after resection. TCR sequencing used whole RNA extracted from tumor and nontumor lung tissue, or from cryopreserved PBMC samples, without cell sorting. Patients were selected for TCR sequencing only if sufficient RNA was available from at least two tumor regions. Libraries were prepared through 5' RACE. TCRdb records NextSeq 500 as the sequencer. The TCR library protocol attached a unique molecular identifier to each TCR cDNA molecule to allow correction of PCR and sequencing errors. The authors processed their data as follows. Decombinator tools were used for TCR identification, UMI-based error correction and CDR3 extraction. TCRs above a frequency of 2 per 1,000, corresponding to the top 1% of the tumor frequency distribution, were defined as expanded. Renyi diversity was computed with the R vegan package after each repertoire had been subsampled 100 times to 5,000 TCRs. To build CDR3 similarity networks, amino acid triplet string-kernel similarity was used, and CDR3s were connected when their pairwise similarity was above 0.82. TCRdb passed the public sequencing reads through fastp at Q25 and MiXCR, retaining productive beta sequences. Identical CDR3 protein sequences are pooled into one entry, listed with their most common genes and DNA. In this record, the V and J calls reflect TCRdb's handling and not the investigators' own analysis. The sample table shows more than 95,000 distinct CDR3 sequences, and 12% are seen once. Roughly 17% of the sample is in the top ten clones.

This clonotype was observed a handful of times. Its antigen is still unknown. Per-base quality was not reported, and no clone a single base away is much larger than it. The study at large found these results: Only roughly 14 patients were included in comparisons of baseline and follow-up blood repertoires. Additional single-cell paired TCR alpha and beta sequencing was considered necessary to confirm, at a functional level, the hypothesis that regional TCRs recognize regional mutations. Ubiquitous expanded tumor TCRs were detected in blood more often at tumor resection than at routine follow-up.

This specimen was PBMCs, taken at follow-up. The rearrangement combines TRBV6-2 or TRBV6-3 with TRBJ1-5, with no confident D gene call. This receptor was identified in a male donor with early-stage non-small cell lung cancer. The DNA sequence is given as TGTGCCAGCAGTGGGATCGGGAGGCCCCAGCATTTT. Its translation is CASSGIGRPQHF.